Listed below are T cell receptor beta chains from one sample, sequenced in a study of chronic HIV infection and antiretroviral therapy. TCRdb ran MiXCR on the 5' RACE reads and lists one entry per CDR3 protein. This table holds about 48,000 distinct CDR3 sequences, over 15% found once. Sequencing input: peripheral blood. The receptors here all came from an adult who had HIV and had not received antiretroviral therapy, or was an uninfected healthy control (not recorded which). The CDR3 runs from the conserved cysteine through the conserved F or W. D genes are given only for firm matches. The listing skips clone size in some rows; elsewhere it reads once, few, many or a size class.

d_call | j_call | clone_size | v_call | cdr3_nt | cdr3_aa
- | TRBJ2-6 | many | TRBV2 | TGTGCCAGCCACAGGGTAGCTGGGGCCAACGTCCTGACTTTC | CASHRVAGANVLTF
TRBD2 | TRBJ2-7 | few | TRBV20-1 | TGCAGTGCTCCCACCCAGGCACTAGCGTCCTCCTACGAGCAGTACTTC | CSAPTQALASSYEQYF
TRBD2 | TRBJ2-7 | - | TRBV5-1 | TGCGCCAGCAGCCGCCACCTGGGACTAGCGGGGACCCTTCCACACGAGCAGTACTTC | CASSRHLGLAGTLPHEQYF
TRBD1 | TRBJ1-1 | - | TRBV7-8 | TGTGCCAGCAGCTTAGCGGGGACAGAGAACACTGAAGCTTTCTTT | CASSLAGTENTEAFF
- | TRBJ1-1 | - | TRBV28 | TGTGCCTCGAGTGGGGGTCGCGCTTTCTTT | CASSGGRAFF
TRBD2 | TRBJ2-3 | few | TRBV28 | TGTGCCTGGCGAGAAGCGGGAGGGCCGTCAGATACGCAGTATTTT | CAWREAGGPSDTQYF
- | TRBJ2-1 | few | TRBV3-1 | TGTGCCAGCAGCCAAATCCCAGGGGTCTCTTCCTTCAATGAGCAGTTCTTC | CASSQIPGVSSFNEQFF
- | TRBJ2-5 | once | TRBV7-6 | TGTGCCAGCAGCTTAGAGGGCGGGCTCGGTCGAGAGACCCAGTACTTC | CASSLEGGLGRETQYF
- | TRBJ2-1 | - | TRBV28 | TGTGCCAGCAGTTTTCTGGCCTCCCGGTCCTACAATGAGCAGTTCTTC | CASSFLASRSYNEQFF
- | TRBJ1-5 | - | TRBV2 | TGTGCCACCGCTCTGAGTTGGGTTAAGGATAGCAATCAGCCCCAGCATTTT | CATALSWVKDSNQPQHF
- | TRBJ1-5 | - | TRBV11-2 | TGTGCCAGCAGCTCCGGGTGGGGTATTAATCAGCCCCAGCATTTT | CASSSGWGINQPQHF
TRBD1 | TRBJ1-2 | few | TRBV5-1 | TGCGCCAGCAGCCCAAGGACAGGGAATAACTATGGCTACACCTTC | CASSPRTGNNYGYTF